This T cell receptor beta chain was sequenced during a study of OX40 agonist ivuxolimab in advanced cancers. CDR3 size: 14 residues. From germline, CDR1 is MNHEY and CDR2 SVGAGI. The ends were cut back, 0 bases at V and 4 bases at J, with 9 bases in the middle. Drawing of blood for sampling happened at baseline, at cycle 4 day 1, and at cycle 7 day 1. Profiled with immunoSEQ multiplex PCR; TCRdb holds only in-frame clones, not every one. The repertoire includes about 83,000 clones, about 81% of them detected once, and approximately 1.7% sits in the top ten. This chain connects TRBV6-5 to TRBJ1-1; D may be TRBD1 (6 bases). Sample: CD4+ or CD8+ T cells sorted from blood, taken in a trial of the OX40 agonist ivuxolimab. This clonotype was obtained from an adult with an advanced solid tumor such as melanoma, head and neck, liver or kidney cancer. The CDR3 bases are TGTGCCAGCAGTTACTCGGTCAGGGGCACTGAAGCTTTCTTT. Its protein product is CASSYSVRGTEAFF.